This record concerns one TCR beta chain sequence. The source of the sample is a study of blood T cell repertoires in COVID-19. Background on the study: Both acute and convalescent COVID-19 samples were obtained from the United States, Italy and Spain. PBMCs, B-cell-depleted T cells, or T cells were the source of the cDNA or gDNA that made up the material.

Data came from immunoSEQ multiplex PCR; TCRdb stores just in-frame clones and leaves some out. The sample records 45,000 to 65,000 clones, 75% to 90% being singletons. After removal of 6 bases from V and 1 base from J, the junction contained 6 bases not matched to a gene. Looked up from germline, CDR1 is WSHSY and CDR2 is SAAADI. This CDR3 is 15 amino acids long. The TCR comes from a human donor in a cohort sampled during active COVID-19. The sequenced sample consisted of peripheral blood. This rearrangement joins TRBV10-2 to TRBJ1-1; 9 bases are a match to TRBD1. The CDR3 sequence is CASRKTGGRNTEAFF. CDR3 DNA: TGCGCCAGCAGGAAGACAGGGGGGAGGAACACTGAAGCTTTCTTT.